This section outlines one T cell receptor (beta chain) sequence together with its context. Antigen: not known. These data come from a study of shared clonotypes between healthy human individuals. Trimming left V 3 bases short and J 4 bases short, with 13 bases between. The CDR3 totals 15 residues. Germline V gives CDR1 MNHNS, CDR2 SASEGT. Profiling relied on immunoSEQ multiplex PCR, and the TCRdb table lists in-frame clones only, not all of them. The sample records 1 million to 1.2 million clones, approximately 75% being singletons. General study points: Naive CD4 clonotypes overlapped across a handful of donors at approximately 5.3%.

The chain combines TRBV6-1 with TRBJ2-1, with D perhaps matching TRBD1 (8 bases). This receptor was taken from a man aged 18 to 29 in good health. Some clones in this sample may be carry-over from other donors' samples. The material sequenced was memory CD4+ T cells from PBMCs. Subset specified: CD45RA-negative fraction. The CDR3 sequence: CASSDDRGGYNEQFF. The DNA of the CDR3 is TGTGCCAGCAGTGACGACAGGGGAGGGTACAATGAGCAGTTCTTC.